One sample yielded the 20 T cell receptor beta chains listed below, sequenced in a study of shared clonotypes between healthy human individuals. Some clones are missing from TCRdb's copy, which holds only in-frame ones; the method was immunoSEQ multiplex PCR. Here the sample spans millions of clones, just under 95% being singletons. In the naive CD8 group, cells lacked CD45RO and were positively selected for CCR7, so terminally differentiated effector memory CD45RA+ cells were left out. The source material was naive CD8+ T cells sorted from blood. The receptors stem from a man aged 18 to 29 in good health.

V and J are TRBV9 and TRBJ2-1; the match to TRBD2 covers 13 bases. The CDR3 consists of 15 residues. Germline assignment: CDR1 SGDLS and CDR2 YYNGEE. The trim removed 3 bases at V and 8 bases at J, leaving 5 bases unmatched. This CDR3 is CASSAGTSGVYEQFF. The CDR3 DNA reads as TGTGCCAGCAGCGCCGGGACTAGCGGGGTCTATGAGCAGTTCTTC.

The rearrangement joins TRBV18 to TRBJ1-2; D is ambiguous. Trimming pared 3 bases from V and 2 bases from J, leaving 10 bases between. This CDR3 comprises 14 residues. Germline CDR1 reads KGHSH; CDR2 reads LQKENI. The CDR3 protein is CASSPIETNYGYTF. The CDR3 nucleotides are TGTGCCAGCTCACCGATCGAAACAAACTATGGCTACACCTTC.

Here the CDR3 reads CASRSGGSNQPQHF. The CDR3 nucleotides read TGTGCCAGCAGATCAGGGGGTAGCAATCAGCCCCAGCATTTT. J is TRBJ1-5 and V is TRBV6-5, with 7 bases identical to TRBD1. The trim removed 6 bases at V and 0 bases at J, leaving 2 bases unmatched. Per germline, CDR1 MNHEY and CDR2 SVGAGI. The CDR3 totals 14 residues.

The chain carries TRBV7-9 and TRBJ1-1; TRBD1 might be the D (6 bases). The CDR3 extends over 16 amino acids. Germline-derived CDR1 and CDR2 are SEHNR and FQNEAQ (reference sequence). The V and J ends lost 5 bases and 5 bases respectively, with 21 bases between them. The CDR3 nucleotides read TGTGCCAGCAGCCCAACTCTACAGGGAGATCGGACTGAAGCTTTCTTT. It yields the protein CASSPTLQGDRTEAFF. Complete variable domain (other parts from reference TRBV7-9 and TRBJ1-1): DTGVSQNPRHKITKRGQNVTFRCDPISEHNRLYWYRQTLGQGPEFLTYFQNEAQLEKSRLLSDRFSAERPKGSFSTLEIQRTEQGDSAMYLCASSPTLQGDRTEAFFGQGTRLTVV.

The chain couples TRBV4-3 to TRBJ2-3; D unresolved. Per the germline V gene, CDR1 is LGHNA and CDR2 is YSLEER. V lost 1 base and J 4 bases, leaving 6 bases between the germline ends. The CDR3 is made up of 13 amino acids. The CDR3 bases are TGCGCCAGCAGCCAAGCACCGTCAGATACGCAGTATTTT. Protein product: CASSQAPSDTQYF.

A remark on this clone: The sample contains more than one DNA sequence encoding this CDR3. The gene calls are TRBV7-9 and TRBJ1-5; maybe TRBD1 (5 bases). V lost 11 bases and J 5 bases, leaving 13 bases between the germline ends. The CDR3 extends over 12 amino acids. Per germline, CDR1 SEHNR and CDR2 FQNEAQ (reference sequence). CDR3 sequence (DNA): TGTGCCTCGTCTTGGGGGGATCAGCCCCAGCATTTT. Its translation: CASSWGDQPQHF.

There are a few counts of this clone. The CDR3 region is CASSIDPSMGPQHF. CDR3 bases: TGTGCCAGTAGTATCGACCCCTCGATGGGGCCCCAGCATTTT. The chain recombines TRBV19 with TRBJ1-5; D is undetermined. V lost 3 bases to trimming and J lost 9 bases, with 15 bases between them. Germline V gene data show CDR1 as LNHDA and CDR2 as SQIVND (reference sequence). This CDR3 has 14 residues. Full variable domain (rest looked up from reference TRBV19 and TRBJ1-5): DGGITQSPKYLFRKEGQNVTLSCEQNLNHDAMYWYRQDPGQGLRLIYYSQIVNDFQKGDIAEGYSVSREKKESFPLTVTSAQKNPTAFYLCASSIDPSMGPQHFGDGTRLSIL.

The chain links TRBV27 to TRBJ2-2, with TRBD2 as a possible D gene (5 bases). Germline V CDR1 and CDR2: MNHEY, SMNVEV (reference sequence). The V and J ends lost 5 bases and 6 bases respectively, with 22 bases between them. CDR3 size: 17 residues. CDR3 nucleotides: TGTGCCAGCAGTCCCTGGGAGCCCGACCGGGGTGCCGGGGAGCTGTTTTTT. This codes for CASSPWEPDRGAGELFF.

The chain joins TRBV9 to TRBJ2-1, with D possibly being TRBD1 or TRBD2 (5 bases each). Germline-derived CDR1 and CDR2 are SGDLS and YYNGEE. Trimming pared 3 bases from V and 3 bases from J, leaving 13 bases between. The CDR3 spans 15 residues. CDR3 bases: TGTGCCAGCAGCGCGCAGGGAGTAGACTACAATGAGCAGTTCTTC. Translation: CASSAQGVDYNEQFF.

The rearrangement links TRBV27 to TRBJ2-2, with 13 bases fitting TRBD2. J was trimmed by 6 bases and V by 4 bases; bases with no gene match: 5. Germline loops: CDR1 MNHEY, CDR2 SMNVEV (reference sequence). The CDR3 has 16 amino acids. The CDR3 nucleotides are TGTGCCAGCAGTTGGGGGACTAGCGGGACTGCCGGGGAGCTGTTTTTT. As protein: CASSWGTSGTAGELFF.

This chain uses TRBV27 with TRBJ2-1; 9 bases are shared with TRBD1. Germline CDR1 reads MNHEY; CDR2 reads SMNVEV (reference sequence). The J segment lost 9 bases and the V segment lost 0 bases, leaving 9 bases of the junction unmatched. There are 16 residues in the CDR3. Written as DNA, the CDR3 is TGTGCCAGCAGTTTATCCTTCCCCGGGACAGGGATTGAGCAGTTCTTC. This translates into CASSLSFPGTGIEQFF.

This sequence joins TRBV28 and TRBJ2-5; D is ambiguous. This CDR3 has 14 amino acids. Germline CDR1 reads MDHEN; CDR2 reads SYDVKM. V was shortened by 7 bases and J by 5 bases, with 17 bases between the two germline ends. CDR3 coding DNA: TGTGCCAGCAACTCCCTTTGGGCGGACGAGACCCAGTACTTC. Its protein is CASNSLWADETQYF.

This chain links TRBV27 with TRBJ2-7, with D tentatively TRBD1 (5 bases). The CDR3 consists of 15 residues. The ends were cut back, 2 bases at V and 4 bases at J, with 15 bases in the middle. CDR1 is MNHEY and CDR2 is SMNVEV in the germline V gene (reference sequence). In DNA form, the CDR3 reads TGTGCCAGCAGTTTAGCAGGGATGAAGAGGTACGAGCAGTACTTC. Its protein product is CASSLAGMKRYEQYF.

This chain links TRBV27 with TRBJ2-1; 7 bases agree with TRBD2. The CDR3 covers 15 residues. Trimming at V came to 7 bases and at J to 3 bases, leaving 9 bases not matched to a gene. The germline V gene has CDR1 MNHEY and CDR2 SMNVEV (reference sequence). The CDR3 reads CASTPRGSYYNEQFF. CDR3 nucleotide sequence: TGTGCCAGCACTCCCCGCGGGAGTTACTACAATGAGCAGTTCTTC.

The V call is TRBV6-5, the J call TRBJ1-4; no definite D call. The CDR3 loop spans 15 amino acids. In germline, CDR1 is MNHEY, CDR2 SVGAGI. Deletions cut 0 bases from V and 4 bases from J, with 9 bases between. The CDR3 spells CASSYSAGSNEKLFF. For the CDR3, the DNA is TGTGCCAGCAGTTACTCTGCAGGTAGTAATGAAAAACTGTTTTTT.

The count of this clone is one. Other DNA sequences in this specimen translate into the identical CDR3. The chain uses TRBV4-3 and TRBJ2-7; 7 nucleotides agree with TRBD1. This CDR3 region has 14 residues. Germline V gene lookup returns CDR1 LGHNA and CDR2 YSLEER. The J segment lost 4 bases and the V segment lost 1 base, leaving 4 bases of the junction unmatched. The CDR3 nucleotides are TGCGCCAGCAGCCAAGGGGCGACAGGGTACGAGCAGTACTTC. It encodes CASSQGATGYEQYF.

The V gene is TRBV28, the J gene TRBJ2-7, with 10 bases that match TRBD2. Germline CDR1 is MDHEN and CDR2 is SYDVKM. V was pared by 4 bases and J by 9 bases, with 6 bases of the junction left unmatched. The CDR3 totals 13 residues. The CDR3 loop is CASSWTSGLGQYF. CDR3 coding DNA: TGTGCCAGCAGTTGGACTAGCGGCTTAGGGCAGTACTTC.

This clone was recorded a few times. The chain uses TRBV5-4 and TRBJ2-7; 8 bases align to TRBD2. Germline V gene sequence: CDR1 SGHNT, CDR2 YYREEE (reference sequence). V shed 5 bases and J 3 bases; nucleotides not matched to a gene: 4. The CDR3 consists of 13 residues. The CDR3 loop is CASRAGTSYEQYF. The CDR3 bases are TGTGCCAGCAGGGCCGGGACTAGCTACGAGCAGTACTTC.

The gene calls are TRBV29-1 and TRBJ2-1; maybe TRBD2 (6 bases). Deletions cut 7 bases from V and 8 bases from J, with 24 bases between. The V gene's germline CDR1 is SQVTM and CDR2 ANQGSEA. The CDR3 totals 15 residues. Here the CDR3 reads CSAQHPEGVMYEQFF. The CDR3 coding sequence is TGCAGCGCACAACACCCGGAGGGCGTGATGTATGAGCAGTTCTTC.

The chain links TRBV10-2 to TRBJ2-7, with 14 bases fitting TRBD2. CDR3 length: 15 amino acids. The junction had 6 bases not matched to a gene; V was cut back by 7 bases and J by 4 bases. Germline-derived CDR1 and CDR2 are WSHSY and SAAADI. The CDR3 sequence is CASKNGTSGSYEQYF. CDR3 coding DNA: TGCGCCAGCAAGAACGGGACTAGCGGGAGTTACGAGCAGTACTTC.